This paragraph covers one T cell receptor beta chain sequence. The target antigen is unknown. The data were taken from a study of cytomegalovirus exposure and HLA in healthy donors. V lost 2 bases and J lost 2; bases outside the gene matches: 3. The V gene's germline CDR1 is SGHNT and CDR2 YYREEE (reference sequence). This CDR3 has 16 amino acids. Study outcomes and limitations: Specificity for CMV antigens was confirmed in vitro for a few of the CMV-associated chains.

PCR was performed using 60 Vbeta and 13 Jbeta primers. Some clones are missing from TCRdb's copy, which holds only in-frame ones; the method was immunoSEQ multiplex PCR. The table records some 190,000 clones, 76% of them present only once. The clonotype originates from a woman aged 25 to 39 in good health and CMV-seropositive. The sample was PBMCs. This rearrangement joins TRBV5-4 to TRBJ2-3; 12 bases align to TRBD2. This CDR3 is CASSLRLAGDTDTQYF. DNA of the CDR3: TGTGCCAGCAGCTTACGACTAGCGGGGGACACAGATACGCAGTATTTT.